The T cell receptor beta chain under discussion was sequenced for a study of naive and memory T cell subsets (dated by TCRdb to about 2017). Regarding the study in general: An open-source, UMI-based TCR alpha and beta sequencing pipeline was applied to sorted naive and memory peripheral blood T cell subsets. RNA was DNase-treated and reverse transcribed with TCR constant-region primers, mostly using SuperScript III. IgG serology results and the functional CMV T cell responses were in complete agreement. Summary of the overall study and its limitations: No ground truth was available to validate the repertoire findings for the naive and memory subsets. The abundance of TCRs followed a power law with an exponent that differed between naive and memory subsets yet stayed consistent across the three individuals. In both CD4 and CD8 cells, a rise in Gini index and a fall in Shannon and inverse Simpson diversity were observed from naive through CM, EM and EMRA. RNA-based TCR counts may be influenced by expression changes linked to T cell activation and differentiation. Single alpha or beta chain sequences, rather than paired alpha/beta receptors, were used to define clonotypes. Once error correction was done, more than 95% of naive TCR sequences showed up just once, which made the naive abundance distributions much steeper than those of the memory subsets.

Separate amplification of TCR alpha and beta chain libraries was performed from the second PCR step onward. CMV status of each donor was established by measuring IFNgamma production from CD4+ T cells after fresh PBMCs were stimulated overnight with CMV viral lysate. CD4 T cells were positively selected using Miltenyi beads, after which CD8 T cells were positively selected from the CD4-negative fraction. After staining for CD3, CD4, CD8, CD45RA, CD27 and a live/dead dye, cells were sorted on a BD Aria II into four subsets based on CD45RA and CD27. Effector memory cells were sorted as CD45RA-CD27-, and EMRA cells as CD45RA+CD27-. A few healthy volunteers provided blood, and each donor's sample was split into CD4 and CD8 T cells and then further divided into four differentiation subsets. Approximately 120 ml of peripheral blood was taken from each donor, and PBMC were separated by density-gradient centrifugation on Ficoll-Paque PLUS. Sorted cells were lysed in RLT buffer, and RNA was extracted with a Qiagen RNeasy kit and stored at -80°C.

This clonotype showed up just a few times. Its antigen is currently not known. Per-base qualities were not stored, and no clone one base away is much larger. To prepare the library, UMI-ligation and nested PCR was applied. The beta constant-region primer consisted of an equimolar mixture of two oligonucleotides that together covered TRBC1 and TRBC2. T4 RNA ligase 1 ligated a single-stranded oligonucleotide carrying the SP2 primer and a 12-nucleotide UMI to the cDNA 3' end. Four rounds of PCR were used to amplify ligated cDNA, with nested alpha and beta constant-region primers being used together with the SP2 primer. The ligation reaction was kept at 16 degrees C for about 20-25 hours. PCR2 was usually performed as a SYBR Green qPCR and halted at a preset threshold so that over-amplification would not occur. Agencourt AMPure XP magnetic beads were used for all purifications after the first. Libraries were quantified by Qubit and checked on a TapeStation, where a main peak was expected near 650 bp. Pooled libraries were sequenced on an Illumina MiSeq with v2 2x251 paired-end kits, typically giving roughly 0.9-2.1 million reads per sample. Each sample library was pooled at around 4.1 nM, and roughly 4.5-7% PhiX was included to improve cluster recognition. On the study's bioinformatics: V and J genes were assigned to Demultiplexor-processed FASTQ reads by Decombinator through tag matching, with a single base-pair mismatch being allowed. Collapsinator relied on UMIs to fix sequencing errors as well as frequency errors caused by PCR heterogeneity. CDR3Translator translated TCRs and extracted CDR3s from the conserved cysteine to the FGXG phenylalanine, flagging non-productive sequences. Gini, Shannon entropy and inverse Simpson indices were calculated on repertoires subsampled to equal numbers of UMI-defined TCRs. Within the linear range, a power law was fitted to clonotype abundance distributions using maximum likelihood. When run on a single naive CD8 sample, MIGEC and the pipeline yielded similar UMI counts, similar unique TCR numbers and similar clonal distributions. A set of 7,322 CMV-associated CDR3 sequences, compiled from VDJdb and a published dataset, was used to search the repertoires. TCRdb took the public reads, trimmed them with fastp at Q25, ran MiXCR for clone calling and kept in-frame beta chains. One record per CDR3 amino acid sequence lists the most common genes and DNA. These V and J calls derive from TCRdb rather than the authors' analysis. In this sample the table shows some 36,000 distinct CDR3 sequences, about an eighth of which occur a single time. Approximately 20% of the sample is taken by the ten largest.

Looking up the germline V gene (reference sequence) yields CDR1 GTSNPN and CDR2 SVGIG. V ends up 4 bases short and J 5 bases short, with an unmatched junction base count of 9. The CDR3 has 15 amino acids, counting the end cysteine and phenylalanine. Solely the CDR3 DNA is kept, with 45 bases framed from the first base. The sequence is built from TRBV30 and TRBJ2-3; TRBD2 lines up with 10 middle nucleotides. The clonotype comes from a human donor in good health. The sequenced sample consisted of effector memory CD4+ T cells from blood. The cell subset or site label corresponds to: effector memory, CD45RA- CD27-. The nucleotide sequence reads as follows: TGTGCCTGGAAAGCGCTAGCGGGAGTTATAGATACGCAGTATTTT. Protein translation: CAWKALAGVIDTQYF.